These T cell receptor beta chains were read from a single sample in a study of cytomegalovirus exposure and HLA in healthy donors. The method was immunoSEQ multiplex PCR; TCRdb's version includes in-frame clones alone and lacks a portion of them. The table records about 140,000 clones, just under 85% of them present only once. What was sequenced was PBMCs. Receptors were obtained from a woman aged 40 to 50 in good health and CMV-seronegative. Each CDR3 is given with its conserved first and last residue. The D gene is left open where the match is weak. Size is omitted from some rows. Given values are once, few, many or a class for expanded clones.

v_call	d_call	clone_size	j_call	cdr3_nt	cdr3_aa
TRBV6-4	TRBD1	.	TRBJ1-4	TGTGCCAGTTTACCGGGACAGGGGGCACTCAATCCAACTAATGAAAAACTGTTTTTT	CASLPGQGALNPTNEKLFF
TRBV5-4	TRBD2	.	TRBJ2-7	TGTGCCAGCAGACCAGCTAGCGGGAGCTCCTACGAGCAGTACTTC	CASRPASGSSYEQYF
TRBV2	.	few	TRBJ2-7	TGTGCCAGCAGTGAGTACTACGAGCAGTACTTC	CASSEYYEQYF
TRBV11-3	.	.	TRBJ2-7	TGTGCCAGCAGCCTTAACCCGAGCTCCTACGAGCAGTACTTC	CASSLNPSSYEQYF
TRBV9	.	once	TRBJ2-2	TGTGCCAGCAGTCCTAGATCGGACACCGGGGAGCTGTTTTTT	CASSPRSDTGELFF
TRBV7-9	.	.	TRBJ1-3	TGTGCCAGCAGCCCTGGACAGCCAGGAAACACCATATATTTT	CASSPGQPGNTIYF
TRBV4-2	.	.	TRBJ1-5	TGTGCCAGCAGCCAAGAGCCGGGATTCGCTCAGCCCCAGCATTTT	CASSQEPGFAQPQHF
TRBV28	TRBD1	.	TRBJ2-7	TGTGCCAGCAGGACAGGGGGCGCAGTCTACGAGCAGTACTTC	CASRTGGAVYEQYF
TRBV7-9	TRBD1	.	TRBJ2-1	TGTGCCAGCAGCTCGCCACAGGGGGCGCGATACAATGAGCAGTTCTTC	CASSSPQGARYNEQFF
TRBV5-4	TRBD1	.	TRBJ1-2	TGTGCCAGCAGCTTAGTGGGACAGGGGGCATCTAACTATGGCTACACCTTC	CASSLVGQGASNYGYTF
TRBV9	.	.	TRBJ1-2	TGTGCCAGCAGCGAGAGGGACCCTAGCGGGGGGGCGGGGGGCTACACCTTC	CASSERDPSGGAGGYTF
TRBV15	TRBD2	.	TRBJ2-3	TGTGCCACCAGCAGAGTACGACTAGCGGGAGGTGATGCAGATACGCAGTATTTT	CATSRVRLAGGDADTQYF
TRBV5-4	TRBD1	.	TRBJ2-4	TGTGCCTTTTCGACAGGGTTAAACATTCAGTACTTC	CAFSTGLNIQYF
TRBV28	TRBD1	.	TRBJ1-1	TGTGCCAGCACCAGGACAGGGCGGGGAGCTTTCTTT	CASTRTGRGAFF
TRBV6-5	.	.	TRBJ2-1	TGTGCCAGCAGTTACTCTAGGCCCACACTAGATGAGCAGTTCTTC	CASSYSRPTLDEQFF
TRBV28	TRBD2	.	TRBJ2-3	TGTGCCAGCAGTTCGCCCGGACTAGCGGGAAAAAGAGATACGCAGTATTTT	CASSSPGLAGKRDTQYF
TRBV11-2	.	.	TRBJ2-2	TGTGCCAGCAGCCCTGTAAAGCTAGGCAGGGCCGGGGAGCTGTTTTTT	CASSPVKLGRAGELFF
TRBV14	.	.	TRBJ2-2	TGTGCCAGCAGCCAAGTTTCACGGGGGATCGGGGAGCTGTTTTTT	CASSQVSRGIGELFF
TRBV7-2	TRBD2	.	TRBJ2-5	TGTGCCAGCAGCTCCGCCGGACTAGCGGGAGAGACCCAGTACTTC	CASSSAGLAGETQYF
TRBV6-5	TRBD1	once	TRBJ2-7	TGTGCCAGCAGTTACTCGTTAGGGGACAGTCCCTACGAGCAGTACTTC	CASSYSLGDSPYEQYF
TRBV7-8	.	.	TRBJ2-1	TGTGCCAGCAGCTTAATGTTTAGCAATGAGCAGTTCTTC	CASSLMFSNEQFF
TRBV19	.	.	TRBJ2-3	TGTGCCAGTAGTATGAGAGCAACAGGGCAGGATACGCAGTATTTT	CASSMRATGQDTQYF
TRBV7-6	.	.	TRBJ1-5	TGTGCCAGCAGCTTAGTGGCTGACAATCAGCCCCAGCATTTT	CASSLVADNQPQHF
TRBV11-2	.	.	TRBJ2-7	TGTGCCAGCAGCTTAACTACGGGACCCTTGGGACACTACGAGCAGTACTTC	CASSLTTGPLGHYEQYF
TRBV6-4	TRBD1	.	TRBJ2-7	TGTGCCAGCACGGGACAGGGGCCTCTGGGGGGTTGGGAGCAGTACTTC	CASTGQGPLGGWEQYF
TRBV2	TRBD2	few	TRBJ2-2	TGTGCCCAATCCCGAAGATATAGCGGGAGGGACACCGGGGAGCTGTTTTTT	CAQSRRYSGRDTGELFF
TRBV5-1	.	.	TRBJ2-3	TGCGCCAGCTCTGAGGAAGATACGCAGTATTTT	CASSEEDTQYF
TRBV2	.	.	TRBJ1-1	TGTGCCAGCTCTGAATTGTCGGGGGGGGACGAGGAAGCTTTCTTT	CASSELSGGDEEAFF
TRBV10-3	TRBD2	.	TRBJ2-7	TGTGCCATCAGGGGGACTAGCGGGAGGGGAGGCTACGAGCAGTACTTC	CAIRGTSGRGGYEQYF
TRBV4-1	.	.	TRBJ1-5	TGCGCCAGCAGCCAAGGCCCAGAACTAGTAAATCAGCCCCAGCATTTT	CASSQGPELVNQPQHF
TRBV5-4	.	.	TRBJ1-1	TGTGCCATCTCCTCCGTTGGGGCGGACACTGAAGCTTTCTTT	CAISSVGADTEAFF
TRBV6-5	TRBD1	.	TRBJ1-2	TGTGCCAGCAGTTTCACCGGGACAGGGGGTGGCTACACCTTC	CASSFTGTGGGYTF
TRBV28	.	once	TRBJ1-3	TGTGCCAGCAGTTTATGGGGAGCTGGAAACACCATATATTTT	CASSLWGAGNTIYF
TRBV28	.	.	TRBJ1-4	TGTGCCAGCAGCGGGGTGGGGTCAACTAATGAAAAACTGTTTTTT	CASSGVGSTNEKLFF
TRBV7-9	TRBD1	.	TRBJ2-7	TGTGCCAGCAGCTTACAGACAGGGGACGGCGAGCAGTACTTC	CASSLQTGDGEQYF
TRBV5-1	.	.	TRBJ2-1	TGCGCCAGCAGCAAACAGGGTGACCCCACCTACAATGAGCAGTTCTTC	CASSKQGDPTYNEQFF
TRBV30	.	once	TRBJ1-6	TGTGCCTGGAGTGGCGAGGCGTCCCCACCGTCCTCCCTCCACTTT	CAWSGEASPPSSLHF
TRBV7-9	TRBD2	.	TRBJ2-5	TGTGCCAGCAGCCCAACGGGGGGAGAGACCCAGTACTTC	CASSPTGGETQYF
TRBV7-3	TRBD2	.	TRBJ2-3	TGTGCCAGCAGCTACCTGGGCGGGAGGGCTAGGGATACGCAGTATTTT	CASSYLGGRARDTQYF
TRBV7-2	.	.	TRBJ1-2	TGTGCCAGCAGCCCCGACAGTTTCTATGGCTACACCTTC	CASSPDSFYGYTF
TRBV15	.	.	TRBJ1-3	TGTGCCACCAGCAGAGAGGGGGCGGGTGGAAACACCATATATTTT	CATSREGAGGNTIYF
TRBV5-5	TRBD2	.	TRBJ2-7	TGTGCCAGCACCTCTGGGGCTAGCGGGATCTCCGAGCAGTACTTC	CASTSGASGISEQYF
TRBV6-6	TRBD1	.	TRBJ1-6	TGTGCCAGCAGGAATTTCCTGGACAGGGTGACTTCACCCCTCCACTTT	CASRNFLDRVTSPLHF
TRBV5-4	.	.	TRBJ2-5	TGTGCCAGCAGCACGAAACAGGGTCACCAAGAGACCCAGTACTTC	CASSTKQGHQETQYF
TRBV15	TRBD1	.	TRBJ1-1	TGTGCCACCAGCAGAGATTCAGGGGGTTGGACTGAAGCTTTCTTT	CATSRDSGGWTEAFF
TRBV11-3	.	.	TRBJ2-3	TGTGCCAGCAGCTTGCGGCCTTCGAGTGGTACAGATACGCAGTATTTT	CASSLRPSSGTDTQYF
TRBV4-2	.	.	TRBJ2-2	TGTGCCAGCAGCCAAGACGGCGGAACTAGAAACACCGGGGAGCTGTTTTTT	CASSQDGGTRNTGELFF
TRBV6-6	.	.	TRBJ2-7	TGTGCCAGCAGCCGAAACCCCGGGGTACCTTACGAGCAGTACTTC	CASSRNPGVPYEQYF
TRBV5-6	.	.	TRBJ2-7	TGTGCCAGCAACCCCTCAGGTGTCGTACCCCTCGAGCAGTACTTC	CASNPSGVVPLEQYF
TRBV14	.	few	TRBJ1-5	TGTGCCAGCAGCCCGACCCCACTGAAGGGGAATCAGCCCCAGCATTTT	CASSPTPLKGNQPQHF
TRBV7-2	TRBD2	.	TRBJ2-1	TGTGCCAGCAGCCAGAATAGCGGGAATTACAATGAGCAGTTCTTC	CASSQNSGNYNEQFF
TRBV5-1	TRBD1	.	TRBJ1-4	TGCGCCAGCAGCTCGGGACAGATTAATGAAAAACTGTTTTTT	CASSSGQINEKLFF